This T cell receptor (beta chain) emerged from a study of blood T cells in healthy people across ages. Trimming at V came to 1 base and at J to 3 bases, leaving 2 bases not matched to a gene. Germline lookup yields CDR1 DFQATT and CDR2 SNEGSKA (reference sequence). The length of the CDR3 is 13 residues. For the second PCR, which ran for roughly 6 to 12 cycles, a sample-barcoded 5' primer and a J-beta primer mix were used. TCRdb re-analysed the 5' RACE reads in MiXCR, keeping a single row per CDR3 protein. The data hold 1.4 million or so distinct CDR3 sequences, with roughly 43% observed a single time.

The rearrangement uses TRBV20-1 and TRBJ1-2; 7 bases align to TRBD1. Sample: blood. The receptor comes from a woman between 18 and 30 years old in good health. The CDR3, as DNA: TGCAGTGCTAGAGGGACAGGACACTATGGCTACACCTTC. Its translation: CSARGTGHYGYTF.